The sequence of this T cell receptor (beta chain) was determined in a study of T cells expressing NK-cell markers (dated by TCRdb to 2020 to 2022). For the study in its entirety: TCR beta-chain repertoires were profiled in sorted CD3+CD56+NKG2C+, CD3+CD56+NKG2C- and CD3+CD56-NKG2C+ T-cell subsets from several donors. Seven of the eight sequenced donors were HCMV-seropositive and one was HCMV-seronegative. The study sequenced eight donors, all healthy volunteers chosen at random: three men and five women. The libraries were sequenced on Illumina HiSeq 2000/2500, MiSeq or NextSeq, producing 2 x 150 bp reads.

Overall study outcomes, separate from this receptor: In six donors, the dominant CD3+CD56+NKG2C+ clonotypes ranked among the top 10 CD8+ clonotypes, making up about 1.0-7.0% of CD8+ T cells. It remained unclear whether the expanded NKG2C-expressing T cell clones were specific for HCMV antigens. Those dominant clonotypes were again the most abundant among CD3+CD56-NKG2C+ cells in a handful of donors, at 28.3-60.1%.

TCRdb shows the sequencer as Illumina HiSeq 2000. TCR beta cDNA libraries were made by 5'RACE template switching that added a universal primer site and unique molecular identifiers. cDNA synthesis was primed from the TCR beta constant segment and was followed by two successive PCR amplification steps. In the paper's pipeline: MIGEC was used to demultiplex reads and group reads by UMI, and MiTCR was used to assemble and quantify clonotypes. To remove erroneous sequences, TCR cDNA sequences were retained only when supported by two or more reads. The tcR package was used for downstream repertoire analysis, with clonotypes matched between fractions based on CDR3 nucleotide sequence plus V segment. VDJmatch was used to annotate antigen specificity against VDJdb, with one amino acid substitution in CDR3 permitted. The reads, reprocessed by TCRdb, yield one row per CDR3 protein sequence and no DNA. The authors' filters were not applied to this entry. The sample's records list around 380,000 distinct CDR3 sequences. The top ten hold about 11% of the sample.

Sequences MNHNY (CDR1) and SVGAGI (CDR2) are obtained from the germline V gene (reference sequence). Reading from cysteine to phenylalanine, the CDR3 counts 12 amino acids. DNA is not recorded here. To note about this clonotype: The antigen it recognizes is unknown.

HCMV-specific IgG was detected in serum with a commercial ELISA kit to determine HCMV serostatus. Peripheral blood mononuclear cells were isolated from blood by Ficoll density gradient centrifugation. The chain was built from TRBV6-6 and TRBJ2-7; TCRdb's D call, TRBD1, is unchecked because there is no DNA. Sequencing was carried out using blood T cells: a sorted CD56 or NKG2C T cell subset, CD4+ or CD8+ T cells, or bulk PBMC T cells (not recorded which). The sequence was obtained from a woman between 50 and 59 years old in good health. Donor details come from another sample of the same person, matched by shared clones. The CDR3 here reads CASSVDRGEQYF.